This paragraph reports one T cell receptor beta chain. Its matching antigen is unknown. Tumor or blood genomic DNA was sequenced, with inputs of about 616 ng to 6,500 ng. The sample originates from a study of T cells in tumors after PD-1 blockade. On the study more broadly: Patients received pembrolizumab 200 mg every 3 weeks or cemiplimab 350 mg every 2 weeks. Blood samples averaged 113,528 templates (range about 24,679-260,000) and over 35,000 unique clonotypes. General study findings and limits: Around 45% of tumor TCR clonotypes were also found in blood.

Here immunoSEQ multiplex PCR was the method, and the copy in TCRdb shows in-frame clones only, minus some. Of approximately 59,000 clones listed, around four fifths are singletons. This CDR3 comprises 14 residues. Between the trimmed V and J ends, which lost 5 bases and 3 bases, there was a span of 13 bases. Germline CDR1 and CDR2: MNHEY and SVGAGI. This clonotype was obtained from a human donor with basal cell carcinoma. The chain couples TRBV6-5 to TRBJ1-1, with D possibly matching TRBD1 (6 bases). The sample in question was PBMCs, obtained before anti-PD-1 treatment. CDR3 sequence reads: CASSTGRGYTEAFF. The CDR3 region has the DNA TGTGCCAGCAGTACAGGGCGAGGATACACTGAAGCTTTCTTT.